This T cell receptor beta chain was sequenced during a study of blood T cell repertoires in COVID-19. Trimming cost V 9 bases and J 0 bases; bases outside gene matches: 8. This CDR3 is built from 15 residues. CDR1 and CDR2 (germline): LNHDA, SQIVND (reference sequence). Enrolled through a virtual design, the participants were between 18 and 89 years of age and came from about two dozen US areas. Cohorts were determined from participant-reported clinical history. Recovered Cohort 3 donors showed two negative PCRs, clearance, or symptom resolution. The protocol was immunoSEQ multiplex PCR, while the TCRdb copy is restricted to in-frame clones and leaves out a portion. The repertoire holds a few hundred thousand clones, with less than 90% as singletons.

The sample consisted of PBMCs or T cells enriched from blood (not recorded which). The chain combines TRBV19 with TRBJ2-3, with 8 bases that match TRBD1. This sequence originates from an older woman who had recovered from COVID-19. The CDR3 coding sequence is TGTGCCAGCCGGAACAGGGGGTCTAGCACAGATACGCAGTATTTT. Protein: CASRNRGSSTDTQYF.